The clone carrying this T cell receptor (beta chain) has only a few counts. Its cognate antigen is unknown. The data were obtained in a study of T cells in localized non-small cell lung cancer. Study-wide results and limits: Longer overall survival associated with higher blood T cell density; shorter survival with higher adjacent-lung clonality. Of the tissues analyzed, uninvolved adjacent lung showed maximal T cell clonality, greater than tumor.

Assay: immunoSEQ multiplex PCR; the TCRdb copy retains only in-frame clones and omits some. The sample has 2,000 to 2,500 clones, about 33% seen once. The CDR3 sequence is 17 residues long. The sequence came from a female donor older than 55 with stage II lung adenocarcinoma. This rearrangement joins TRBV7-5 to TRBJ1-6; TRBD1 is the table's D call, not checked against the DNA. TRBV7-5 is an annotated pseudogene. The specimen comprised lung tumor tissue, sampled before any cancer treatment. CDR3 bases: TGTGCCAGCAGCTCACCAGGACAGGACGCCTATAATTCACCCCTCCACTTT. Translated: CASSSPGQDAYNSPLHF.